This T cell receptor (beta chain) emerged from a study of beta chain features in type 1 diabetes. The CDR3 has 14 residues. Germline-derived CDR1 and CDR2 are SGHRS and YFSETQ. V lost 4 bases, J lost 7 bases, and 15 bases lay in between. This clone was detected once. TCRB transcripts that were expressed got sequenced, as all of the isolated RNA had been reverse transcribed. Repertoires were generated with immunoSEQ multiplex PCR, while TCRdb's copy carries only in-frame clones and drops some. The table lists some 410,000 clones, approximately 13% of them singletons. The TCR was taken from a man between 25 and 39 years old in good health. The material sequenced was naive CD4+ T cells from blood. J is TRBJ2-1 and V is TRBV5-1; D is perhaps TRBD1 or TRBD2 (6 bases each). CDR3 sequence (DNA): TGCGCCAGCAGCCCGGTAGGGGGGAGGAATGAGCAGTTCTTC. This sequence encodes CASSPVGGRNEQFF.